The 6 T cell receptor beta chains given below trace back to one sample, sequenced in a study of shared clonotypes between healthy human individuals. This table comes from immunoSEQ multiplex PCR, and its TCRdb copy is limited to in-frame clones, with some not included. The sample yields 2,500,000 or so clones, 85% to 95% seen once. The specimen was naive CD4+ T cells from PBMCs. As to subset: CD45RA+ positively selected. Receptors originate from a man aged 18 to 30 in good health. Some clones in this sample may be carry-over from other donors' samples.

The J gene is TRBJ1-5, the V gene TRBV6-1, with D maybe TRBD1 (5 bases). The V gene's germline CDR1 is MNHNS and CDR2 SASEGT. Trimming stripped 5 bases from V and 4 bases from J, with 6 bases between. CDR3 length equals 12 residues. CDR3 protein: CASSKGNQPQHF. The CDR3 nucleotides are TGTGCCAGCAGTAAGGGGAATCAGCCCCAGCATTTT.

V gene TRBV11-2 combines with J gene TRBJ2-1, with D possibly TRBD2 on 5 matching bases. Trimming pared 4 bases from V and 6 bases from J, leaving 7 bases between. The length of the CDR3 is 12 residues. CDR1 SGHAT and CDR2 FQNNGV come from the germline V gene. Here the CDR3 reads CASSSRGNEQFF. As DNA, the CDR3 is TGTGCCAGCAGCTCCCGGGGCAATGAGCAGTTCTTC.

The rearrangement links TRBV19 to TRBJ1-2; possible D gene TRBD1, 5 bases. Germline CDR1 reads LNHDA; CDR2 reads SQIVND (reference sequence). The CDR3 is 13 residues long. Trimming stripped 7 bases from V and 5 bases from J, with 14 bases between. The CDR3 DNA reads TGTGCCAGTATGGGGTATCAGGGATATGGCTACACCTTC. It translates to CASMGYQGYGYTF.

Details on this clone: Within the sample, other DNA sequences also encode this same CDR3. The V and J genes are TRBV2 and TRBJ1-5; perhaps TRBD1 as D (5 bases). V shed 4 bases and J shed 5 bases, with 9 bases lying between them. Germline lookup yields CDR1 SNHLY and CDR2 FYNNEI. The CDR3 has 13 residues. CDR3 sequence reads: CASSVTGHQPQHF. CDR3 coding DNA: TGTGCCAGCAGTGTTACGGGGCATCAGCCCCAGCATTTT.

The chain carries TRBV5-1 and TRBJ2-7, with 10 positions matching TRBD2. This CDR3 is 14 amino acids long. J lost 5 bases, V lost 9 bases, and 11 bases had no gene match. The V gene's germline CDR1 is SGHRS and CDR2 YFSETQ. The CDR3 DNA follows: TGCGCCACAAGAGCTAGCGGGAGTAACCACGAGCAGTACTTC. Its protein product is CATRASGSNHEQYF. Based on the CDR3 plus reference TRBV5-1 and TRBJ2-7, the full variable domain is KAGVTQTPRYLIKTRGQQVTLSCSPISGHRSVSWYQQTPGQGLQFLFEYFSETQRNKGNFPGRFSGRQFSNSRSEMNVSTLELGDSALYLCATRASGSNHEQYFGPGTRLTVT.

The chain has TRBV19 and TRBJ1-1; D is unresolved. CDR1 is LNHDA and CDR2 is SQIVND in the germline V gene (reference sequence). The CDR3 is 15 amino acids. V lost 3 bases and J lost 1, with 12 bases in between. CDR3 bases: TGTGCCAGTAGTATGAGGGTCAAGGGGAACACTGAAGCTTTCTTT. This sequence encodes CASSMRVKGNTEAFF. The variable domain in full, completed from reference TRBV19 and TRBJ1-1, reads DGGITQSPKYLFRKEGQNVTLSCEQNLNHDAMYWYRQDPGQGLRLIYYSQIVNDFQKGDIAEGYSVSREKKESFPLTVTSAQKNPTAFYLCASSMRVKGNTEAFFGQGTRLTVV.